A single TCR beta chain is shown here with its context. This entry belongs to a study of beta chain features in type 1 diabetes. It was via CD45RO/CCR7/CD25/CD127/CD95/CD27 that CD4+ naive, central memory, regulatory and stem cell-like memory cells were sorted. Purity above 95% was achieved in all sorted populations. The entirety of the isolated RNA underwent reverse transcription, so expressed TCRB transcripts were sequenced. This table comes from immunoSEQ multiplex PCR, and its TCRdb copy is limited to in-frame clones, with some not included. Here the sample spans some 140,000 clones, 7% to 10% being singletons. The CDR3 sequence is 11 residues long. Germline V gene sequence: CDR1 SQVTM, CDR2 ANQGSEA. V was cut by 7 bases and J by 2 bases, with 9 bases left in between.

The sequence was obtained from a man aged 18 to 30 in good health. The gene calls are TRBV29-1 and TRBJ2-7; D gene ambiguous. Sequenced material: central memory CD4+ T cells from blood. The DNA for the CDR3 is TGCAGCGGGAAGCTAGCCTACGAGCAGTACTTC. It specifies CSGKLAYEQYF.